Following are 23 T cell receptor beta chains from one sample sequenced in a study of vaccination and CD4 T cells after COVID-19. What these receptors recognize is not known. Sequenced with the Oncomine TCR Beta short-read assay was DNA taken from cultured CD4+ T cells. One entry per CDR3 protein, called by TCRdb with MiXCR from the PCR reads. Altogether 15,000 to 20,000 distinct CDR3 sequences are present, more than 50% being singletons, with the ten largest covering approximately 7%. As for treatment: roughly nine-day PBMC culture with coronavirus spike peptide pools or control peptides (ViraFEST assay). The sample here was CD4+ T cells from blood, cultured in vitro, taken before SARS-CoV-2 vaccination. Receptors were obtained from a human donor who had recovered from COVID-19.

The chain links TRBV23-1 to TRBJ2-2; D perhaps matches TRBD1 (5 bases). TRBV23-1 is an ORF for which the function is uncertain. There are 15 residues in the CDR3. Deletions cut 7 bases from V and 3 bases from J, with 15 bases between. CDR3 residues: CASIGAGPYTGELFF. CDR3 coding DNA: TGCGCCAGCATAGGTGCAGGGCCCTACACCGGGGAGCTGTTTTTT.

J is TRBJ2-5 and V is TRBV5-4; the match to TRBD1 covers 8 bases. The CDR3 extends over 15 amino acids. V gave up 4 bases and J gave up 2 bases; unmatched junction bases: 7. The germline gives CDR1 SGHNT, CDR2 YYREEE (reference sequence). CDR3 region: CASSRDGQGQETQYF. The CDR3 DNA is TGTGCCAGCAGCAGAGATGGACAGGGACAAGAGACCCAGTACTTC.

V and J are TRBV6-1 and TRBJ1-2; perhaps TRBD1 as D (5 bases). The CDR3 loop spans 14 amino acids. Germline CDR1 reads MNHNS; CDR2 reads SASEGT. V was clipped by 5 bases and J by 1 base, with 11 bases between them. CDR3 sequence (DNA): TGTGCCAGCAGTCCGGGACTGATTAACTATGGCTACACCTTC. This gives the protein CASSPGLINYGYTF.

This clonotype came up a few times. Mismatch with germline at one junction end may stem from a read error. The chain combines TRBV20-1 with TRBJ2-3, with D tentatively TRBD2 (5 bases). This CDR3 has 14 amino acids. Germline loops: CDR1 DFQATT, CDR2 SNEGSKA (reference sequence). CDR3: CSARGLSSTDTQYF. As DNA, the CDR3 is TGCAGTGCCAGAGGGCTTTCAAGCACAGATACGCAGTATTTT.

This clonotype turned up a few times. The chain employs TRBV6-5 and TRBJ1-5; D remains unclear. The germline gives CDR1 MNHEY, CDR2 SVGAGI. V was shortened by 4 bases and J by 4 bases, with 14 bases between the two germline ends. The CDR3 is 15 amino acids. The CDR3 protein is CASSLRADGNQPQHF. DNA of the CDR3: TGTGCCAGCAGTTTAAGGGCAGACGGAAATCAGCCCCAGCATTTT.

This rearrangement joins TRBV15 to TRBJ1-5; 7 positions match TRBD1. Germline lookup yields CDR1 LNHNV and CDR2 YYDKDF (reference sequence). This CDR3 is built from 16 residues. Trimming took 5 bases from V and 3 from J; bases not matched to a gene: 10. This CDR3 reads CATSGRDRAINQPQHF. CDR3 DNA sequence: TGTGCCACCAGCGGACGAGACAGGGCCATCAATCAGCCCCAGCATTTT.

This chain links TRBV20-1 with TRBJ1-5; no firm D call. V was trimmed by 0 bases and J by 5 bases, leaving 5 bases between them. The CDR3 is 12 amino acids. Germline V lookup: CDR1 DFQATT, CDR2 SNEGSKA (reference sequence). Here the CDR3 reads CSAREFHQPQHF. CDR3 DNA: TGCAGTGCTAGAGAATTTCATCAGCCCCAGCATTTT.

The rearrangement links TRBV7-9 to TRBJ2-2; possibly TRBD2 for D (7 bases). The CDR3 runs 14 residues. CDR1 is SEHNR and CDR2 is FQNEAQ in the germline V gene (reference sequence). The V end lost 3 bases, the J end lost 7 bases, and 12 bases lay between the germline ends. CDR3 sequence: CASSLRGGVGELFF. In DNA, the CDR3 is TGTGCCAGCAGCTTGAGAGGGGGGGTCGGGGAGCTGTTTTTT.

Only a few counts were recorded for this clonotype. The chain carries TRBV6-5 and TRBJ1-6; D not certain. This CDR3 region has 15 residues. Germline CDR1 reads MNHEY; CDR2 reads SVGAGI. V lost 0 bases and J lost 8, with 11 bases in between. CDR3 DNA sequence: TGTGCCAGCAGTTACTCAGTAGGGTGGGATTCACCCCTCCACTTT. Its protein product is CASSYSVGWDSPLHF.

This clonotype has a handful of counts. This chain joins TRBV27 and TRBJ1-5, with a possible D match to TRBD1 (6 bases). Trimming cost V 5 bases and J 7 bases, with 12 bases left between them. The length of the CDR3 is 13 residues. Germline values: CDR1 MNHEY, CDR2 SMNVEV (reference sequence). The CDR3 spells CASSDTGGQPQHF. DNA of the CDR3: TGTGCCAGCAGTGATACCGGGGGCCAGCCCCAGCATTTT.

This chain uses TRBV29-1 with TRBJ1-2; D uncertain. The length of the CDR3 is 11 residues. V was cut by 6 bases and J by 7 bases, with 12 bases left in between. Germline CDR1 SQVTM, CDR2 ANQGSEA. The chain's CDR3 is CSVSGGAGYTF. The CDR3 coding sequence is TGCAGCGTCTCAGGAGGAGCTGGCTACACCTTC.

CDR3 sequence reads: CASIETTRLGQYF. The CDR3 DNA reads as TGTGCCAGCATCGAAACTACCCGTCTGGGGCAGTACTTC. The genes are TRBV21-1 and TRBJ2-7. TRBV21-1 is assigned pseudogene status. This CDR3 is 13 amino acids long.

This clonotype was observed a handful of times. J is TRBJ1-5 and V is TRBV28; the D is unclear. Germline V CDR1 and CDR2: MDHEN, SYDVKM. The ends were cut back, 6 bases at V and 6 bases at J, with 18 bases in the middle. The CDR3 covers 15 residues. The CDR3 DNA follows: TGTGCCAGCAGCCCTCCTGAGTACCGGGGTCAGCCCCAGCATTTT. Translating it yields CASSPPEYRGQPQHF.

This chain links TRBV6-5 with TRBJ1-2, with D unresolved. CDR1 is MNHEY and CDR2 is SVGAGI in the germline V gene. V was pared by 0 bases and J by 0 bases, with 5 bases between. The CDR3 extends over 14 amino acids. The CDR3 region is CASSYSPSNYGYTF. For the CDR3, the DNA is TGTGCCAGCAGTTACTCACCGTCTAACTATGGCTACACCTTC.

V is TRBV7-8 and J is TRBJ2-3; no definite D call. CDR1 is SGHVS and CDR2 is FQNEAQ in the germline V gene. This CDR3 contains 13 residues. Trimming left V 1 base short and J 1 base short, with 3 bases between. The CDR3 is CASSLDRTDTQYF. CDR3 nucleotides: TGTGCCAGCAGCTTAGACCGCACAGATACGCAGTATTTT.

This clonotype turned up a few times. The chain combines TRBV7-2 with TRBJ2-5, with no clear D. The germline V gene has CDR1 SGHTA and CDR2 FQGNSA. The CDR3 runs to 14 residues. Trimming took off 5 bases at V and 2 bases at J, with 12 bases between the two ends. CDR3 in amino acids: CASSRGARQETQYF. CDR3 DNA: TGTGCCAGCAGCCGAGGCGCTCGGCAAGAGACCCAGTACTTC.

The V call is TRBV5-4, the J call TRBJ2-7; tentatively, D is TRBD1 (7 bases). Between the trimmed V and J ends, which lost 5 bases and 6 bases, there was a span of 15 bases. Germline V gives CDR1 SGHNT, CDR2 YYREEE (reference sequence). The CDR3 totals 13 residues. The CDR3 sequence is CASSSNRGGEQYF. The CDR3 DNA reads TGTGCCAGCAGTTCCAACAGGGGAGGCGAGCAGTACTTC.

J is TRBJ2-1 and V is TRBV7-2, with 8 bases lining up with TRBD2. The CDR3 consists of 14 residues. With 5 bases clipped from V and 5 bases from J, the junction kept 5 bases outside the gene matches. Germline loops: CDR1 SGHTA, CDR2 FQGNSA. The CDR3 bases are TGTGCCAGCAGCAGACTAGCGACTAACAATGAGCAGTTCTTC. Its translation is CASSRLATNNEQFF.

The chain carries TRBV7-8 and TRBJ1-1; D is uncertain. Between the trimmed V and J ends, which lost 2 bases and 2 bases, there was a span of 24 bases. The CDR3 is 19 residues long. CDR1 and CDR2 (germline): SGHVS, FQNEAQ. Here the CDR3 reads CASSLTAGMGLRGNTEAFF. As DNA, the CDR3 is TGTGCCAGCAGCTTAACGGCAGGCATGGGCCTTCGGGGAAACACTGAAGCTTTCTTT.

The count of this clonotype is one. The chain employs TRBV6-5 and TRBJ1-6; D possibly corresponds to TRBD1 (5 bases). CDR3 length: 15 amino acids. V was trimmed by 0 bases and J by 8 bases, leaving 11 bases between them. Germline V gene sequence: CDR1 MNHEY, CDR2 SVGAGI. CDR3 protein: CASSYSRVGYSPLHF. CDR3 nucleotide sequence: TGTGCCAGCAGTTACTCCAGGGTTGGATATTCACCCCTCCACTTT.

The J gene is TRBJ2-5, the V gene TRBV7-2; 7 bases line up with TRBD2. Germline CDR1 and CDR2: SGHTA and FQGNSA. The CDR3 loop spans 14 amino acids. V was pared by 2 bases and J by 5 bases, with 5 bases of the junction left unmatched. The CDR3 DNA reads TGTGCCAGCAGCTTACGTGGCGGGAGTGAGACCCAGTACTTC. This translates into CASSLRGGSETQYF. Looking up the rest from reference TRBV7-2 and TRBJ2-5 gives the full variable domain: GAGVSQSPSNKVTEKGKDVELRCDPISGHTALYWYRQSLGQGLEFLIYFQGNSAPDKSGLPSDRFSAERTGGSVSTLTIQRTQQEDSAVYLCASSLRGGSETQYFGPGTRLLVL.

The J gene is TRBJ2-5, the V gene TRBV6-4; 8 positions agree with TRBD2. The CDR3 has 14 amino acids. After removal of 6 bases from V and 5 bases from J, the junction contained 8 bases not matched to a gene. The germline V gene encodes CDR1 MRHNA and CDR2 SNTAGT. CDR3: CASSLSGSTETQYF. CDR3 DNA: TGTGCCAGCAGCCTAAGCGGGAGTACCGAGACCCAGTACTTC.

The chain's CDR3 is CSARGASAQETQYF. CDR3 coding DNA: TGCAGTGCCCGGGGGGCTAGCGCTCAAGAGACCCAGTACTTC. The chain combines TRBV20-1 with TRBJ2-5; maybe TRBD2 (7 bases). The CDR3 length is 14 residues. Germline V lookup: CDR1 DFQATT, CDR2 SNEGSKA (reference sequence). The V and J ends lost 6 bases and 2 bases respectively, with 16 bases between them.